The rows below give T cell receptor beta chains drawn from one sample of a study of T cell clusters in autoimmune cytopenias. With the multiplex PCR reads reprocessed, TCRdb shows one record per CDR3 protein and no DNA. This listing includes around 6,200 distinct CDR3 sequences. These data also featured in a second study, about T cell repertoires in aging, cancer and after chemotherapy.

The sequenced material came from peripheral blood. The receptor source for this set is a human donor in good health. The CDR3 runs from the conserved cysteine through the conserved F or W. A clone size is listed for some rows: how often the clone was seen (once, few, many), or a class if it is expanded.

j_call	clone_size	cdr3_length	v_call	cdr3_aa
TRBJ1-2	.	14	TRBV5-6	CASSSRDRVEGYTF
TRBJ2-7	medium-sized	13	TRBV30	CAWSLRTAGEQYF
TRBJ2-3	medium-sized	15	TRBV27	CASSFTGVGGDTQYF
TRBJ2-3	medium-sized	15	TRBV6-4	CASSVASGSTDTQYF
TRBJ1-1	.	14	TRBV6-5	CASSFTGGNTEAFF
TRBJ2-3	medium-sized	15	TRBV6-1	CASSEEVGGTDTQYF
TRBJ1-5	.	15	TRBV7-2	CASTPRVSSNQPQHF
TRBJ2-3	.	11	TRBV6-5	CASRFTDTQYF
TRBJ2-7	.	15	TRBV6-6	CASSPGTAFSYEQYF
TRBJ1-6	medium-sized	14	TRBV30	CAWSTGGYNSPLHF
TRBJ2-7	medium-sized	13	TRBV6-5	CATRGGAGSEQYF
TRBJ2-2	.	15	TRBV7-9	CASSLQPGLRGELFF
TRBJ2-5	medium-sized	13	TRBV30	CAWSVDRRETQYF
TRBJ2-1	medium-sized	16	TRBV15	CATSRANLRGLYEQFF
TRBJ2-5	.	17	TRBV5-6	CASSLGTVGREGRTQYF
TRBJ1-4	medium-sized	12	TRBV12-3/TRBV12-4	CASSSQVEELFF
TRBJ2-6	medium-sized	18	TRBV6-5	CASSYSVIASSGANVLTF
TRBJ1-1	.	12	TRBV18	CASSRSNTEAFF
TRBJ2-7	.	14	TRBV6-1	CASEFDRGSYEQYF
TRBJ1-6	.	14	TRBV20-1	CSAREGGPNSPLHF
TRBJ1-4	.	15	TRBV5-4	CASSDGQGTNEKLFF
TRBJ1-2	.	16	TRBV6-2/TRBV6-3	CASSYVPGGTFDGYTF
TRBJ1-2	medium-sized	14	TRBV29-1	CSVDRDRGRNGYTF
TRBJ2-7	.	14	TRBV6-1	CASISGGTSYEQYF
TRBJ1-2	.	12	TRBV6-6	CASSYSPGGYTF
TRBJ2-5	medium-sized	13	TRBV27	CASSFGQGRTQYF
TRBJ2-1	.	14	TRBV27	CASSRLAGITKQFF
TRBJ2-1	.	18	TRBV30	CAWRGTSGSPPSYNEQFF
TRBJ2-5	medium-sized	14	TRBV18	CASSTQGIPETQYF
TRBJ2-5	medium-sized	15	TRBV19	CASRLSGGSQETQYF
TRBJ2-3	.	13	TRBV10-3	CAIRGGSTDTQYF
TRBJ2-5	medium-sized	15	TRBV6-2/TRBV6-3	CASSGLAVLQETQYF
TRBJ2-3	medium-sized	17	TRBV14	CASSQGGDSLFTDTQYF
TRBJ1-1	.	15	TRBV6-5	CASSYVTGGGTEAFF
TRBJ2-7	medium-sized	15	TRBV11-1	CASSSGEGPYYEQYF
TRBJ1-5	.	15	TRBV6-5	CASSRYRGAHQPQHF
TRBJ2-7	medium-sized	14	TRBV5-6	CASSLPPPSYEQYF
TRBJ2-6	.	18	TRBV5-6	CASSARDRAVRGANVLTF
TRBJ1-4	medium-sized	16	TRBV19	CASSIKLATTNEKLFF
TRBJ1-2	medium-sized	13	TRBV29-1	CSVEGGTDYGYTF
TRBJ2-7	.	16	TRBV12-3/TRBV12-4	CASSPRLAGGPYEQYF
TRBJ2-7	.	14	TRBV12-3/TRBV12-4	CASTLGGGPYEQYF
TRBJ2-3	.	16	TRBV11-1	CASSPLTSSSTDTQYF
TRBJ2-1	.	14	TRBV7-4	CASSLAGDRNEQFF
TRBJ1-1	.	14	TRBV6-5	CASSYGGLNTEAFF
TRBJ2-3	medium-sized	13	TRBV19	CASRPTRTDTQYF
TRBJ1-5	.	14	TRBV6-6	CASSYVQGVRPQHF